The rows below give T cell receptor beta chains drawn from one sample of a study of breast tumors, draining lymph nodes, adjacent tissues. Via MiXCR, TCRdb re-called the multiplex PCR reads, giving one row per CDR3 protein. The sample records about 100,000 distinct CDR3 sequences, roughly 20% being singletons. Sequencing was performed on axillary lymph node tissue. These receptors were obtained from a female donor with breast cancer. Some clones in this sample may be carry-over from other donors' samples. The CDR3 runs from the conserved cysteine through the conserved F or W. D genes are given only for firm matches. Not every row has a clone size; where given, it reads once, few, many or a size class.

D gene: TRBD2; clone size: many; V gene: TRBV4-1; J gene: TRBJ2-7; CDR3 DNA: TGCGCCAGCAGCCAAGAACCTAGCGGGATCCTCATCGACGAGCAGTACTTC; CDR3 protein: CASSQEPSGILIDEQYF
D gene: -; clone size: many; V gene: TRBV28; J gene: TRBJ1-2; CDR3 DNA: TGTGCCAGCAGTCCACCGGGCCTCTATGGCTACACCTTC; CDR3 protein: CASSPPGLYGYTF
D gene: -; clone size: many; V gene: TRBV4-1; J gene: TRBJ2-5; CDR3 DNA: TGCGCCAGCAGCCAAGATCGAAACCAGGGAGAGACCCAGTACTTC; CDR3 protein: CASSQDRNQGETQYF
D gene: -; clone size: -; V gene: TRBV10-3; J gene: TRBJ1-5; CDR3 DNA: TGTGCCACCAAGACAGCCGAACAAAGCAATCAGCCCCAGCATTTT; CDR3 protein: CATKTAEQSNQPQHF
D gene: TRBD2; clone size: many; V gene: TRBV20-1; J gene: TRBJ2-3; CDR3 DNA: TGCAGTGCTATGGGGACTAGCGGGAGAGGGGATACGCAGTATTTT; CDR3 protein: CSAMGTSGRGDTQYF
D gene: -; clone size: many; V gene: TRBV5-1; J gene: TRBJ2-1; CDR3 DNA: TGCGCCAGCAGTTGGGCCCCGCAAGGCTACAATGAGCAGTTCTTC; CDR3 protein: CASSWAPQGYNEQFF
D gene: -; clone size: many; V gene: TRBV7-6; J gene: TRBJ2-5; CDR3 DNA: TGTGCCAGCAGCCCGGGGGCAGGGCACCAAGAGACCCAGTACTTC; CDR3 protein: CASSPGAGHQETQYF
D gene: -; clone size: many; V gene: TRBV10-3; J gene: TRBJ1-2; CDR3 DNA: TGTGCCATCAGTGAGTCGGGGGGGAATGGCTACACCTTC; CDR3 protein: CAISESGGNGYTF
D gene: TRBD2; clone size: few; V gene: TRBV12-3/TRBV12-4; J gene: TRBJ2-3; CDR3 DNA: TGTGCCAGCCGCAGGCGCCTTAGCGGGCATAGCACAGATACGCAGTATTTT; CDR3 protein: CASRRRLSGHSTDTQYF
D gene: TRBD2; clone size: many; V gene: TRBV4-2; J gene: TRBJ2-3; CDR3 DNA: TGTGCCAGCAGCCAAGGACTAGCGGGAGTGATAGATACGCAGTATTTT; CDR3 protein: CASSQGLAGVIDTQYF
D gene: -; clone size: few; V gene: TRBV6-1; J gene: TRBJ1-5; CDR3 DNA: TGTGCCAGCAGACCCGGGTGGAGCAATCAGCCCCAGCATTTT; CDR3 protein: CASRPGWSNQPQHF
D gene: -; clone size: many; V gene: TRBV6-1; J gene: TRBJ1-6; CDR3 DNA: TGTGCCAGCGTGCTTAAGGCAAATTCACCCCTCCACTTT; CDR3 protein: CASVLKANSPLHF
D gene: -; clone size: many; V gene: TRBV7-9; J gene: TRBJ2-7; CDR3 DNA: TGTGCCAGCAGCCCGCGGGACGCCTTCTACGAGCAGTACTTC; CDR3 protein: CASSPRDAFYEQYF
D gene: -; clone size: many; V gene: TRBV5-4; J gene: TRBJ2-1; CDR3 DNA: TGTGCCAGCAGCTGGACCGGGGGTATCTACAATGAGCAGTTCTTC; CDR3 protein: CASSWTGGIYNEQFF
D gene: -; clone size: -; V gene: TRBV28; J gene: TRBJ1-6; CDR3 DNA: TGTGCCAGCAGTTTGGATGTTTTAGGCAATTCACCCCTCCACTTT; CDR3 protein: CASSLDVLGNSPLHF
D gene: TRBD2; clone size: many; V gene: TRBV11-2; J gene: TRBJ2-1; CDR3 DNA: TGTGCCAGCAGCGTCATCGGGACTAGCGGGAGGAATGAGCAGTTCTTC; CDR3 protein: CASSVIGTSGRNEQFF
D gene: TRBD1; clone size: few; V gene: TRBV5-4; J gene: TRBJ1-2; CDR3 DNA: TGTGCCAGCAGCCACAGGGGAAGTTATGGCTACACCTTC; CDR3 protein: CASSHRGSYGYTF
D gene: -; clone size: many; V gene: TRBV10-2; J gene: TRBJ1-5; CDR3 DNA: TGCGCCAGCAGTGAATGGGATTTCAATCAGCCCCAGCATTTT; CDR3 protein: CASSEWDFNQPQHF
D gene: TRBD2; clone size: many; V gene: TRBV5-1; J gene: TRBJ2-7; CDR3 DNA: TGCGCCAGCAGTCCGGCAGGAGCGGGGAGCTACGAGCAGTACTTC; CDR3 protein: CASSPAGAGSYEQYF
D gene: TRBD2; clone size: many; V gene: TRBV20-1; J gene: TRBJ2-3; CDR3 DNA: TGCAGTGCAAACTCAGGGCGGGGGTTCACAGATACGCAGTATTTT; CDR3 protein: CSANSGRGFTDTQYF
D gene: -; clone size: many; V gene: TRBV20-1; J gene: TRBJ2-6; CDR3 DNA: TGCAGTGCTATGCGCGGGCCTTCTGGGGCCAACGTCCTGACTTTC; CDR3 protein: CSAMRGPSGANVLTF
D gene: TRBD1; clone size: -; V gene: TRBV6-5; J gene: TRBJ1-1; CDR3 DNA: TGTGCCAGCAGACCAGGGGGGTACGAGAACACTGAAGCTTTCTTT; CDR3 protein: CASRPGGYENTEAFF
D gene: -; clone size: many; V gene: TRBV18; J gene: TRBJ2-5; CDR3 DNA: TGTGCCAGCTCCCAAGGGGTACAAGAGACCCAGTACTTC; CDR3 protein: CASSQGVQETQYF
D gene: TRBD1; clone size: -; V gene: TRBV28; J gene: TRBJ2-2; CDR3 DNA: TGTGCCAGCAGTGGATACAGGGGGCGCGATGACACCGGGGAGCTGTTTTTT; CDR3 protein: CASSGYRGRDDTGELFF
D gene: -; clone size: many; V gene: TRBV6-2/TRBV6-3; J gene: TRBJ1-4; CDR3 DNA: TGTGCCAGCAGTTACGACAGGTATGGGCGGCTGTTTTTT; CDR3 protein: CASSYDRYGRLFF
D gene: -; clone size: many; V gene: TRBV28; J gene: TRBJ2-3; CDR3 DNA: TGTGCCAGCAGTTTGGGACAAGGTACGCAGTATTTT; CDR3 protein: CASSLGQGTQYF
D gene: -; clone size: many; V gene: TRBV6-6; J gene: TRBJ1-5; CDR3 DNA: TGTGCCACCTCCGGGGGGGGGCAGCCCCAGCATTTT; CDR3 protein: CATSGGGQPQHF
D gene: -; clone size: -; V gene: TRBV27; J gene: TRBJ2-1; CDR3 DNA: TGTGCCAGCAGCGTCCAGGGTGGCAATGAGCAGTTCTTC; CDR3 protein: CASSVQGGNEQFF
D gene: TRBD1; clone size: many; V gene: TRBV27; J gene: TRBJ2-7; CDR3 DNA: TGTGCCAGCAGTTTAGAACAGGGGTTCGAGCAGTACTTC; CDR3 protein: CASSLEQGFEQYF
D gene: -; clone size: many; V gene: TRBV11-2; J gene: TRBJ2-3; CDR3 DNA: TGTGCCAGCAGCTCGGGCGCAAGCACAGATACGCAGTATTTT; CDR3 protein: CASSSGASTDTQYF
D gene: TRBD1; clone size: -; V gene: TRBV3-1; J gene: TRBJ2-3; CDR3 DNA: TGTGCCAGCAGCCCGGGACAGGGCCGGCCAGATACGCAGTATTTT; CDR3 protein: CASSPGQGRPDTQYF
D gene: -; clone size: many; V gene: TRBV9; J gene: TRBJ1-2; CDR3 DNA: TGTGCCAGCAGCGTAGCTACAACAACTAACTATGGCTACACCTTC; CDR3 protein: CASSVATTTNYGYTF
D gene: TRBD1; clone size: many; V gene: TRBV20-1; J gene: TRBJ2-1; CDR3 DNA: TGCAGTGCTCCGGACAGGGACAGGGGAATCGATGAGCAGTTCTTC; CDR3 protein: CSAPDRDRGIDEQFF
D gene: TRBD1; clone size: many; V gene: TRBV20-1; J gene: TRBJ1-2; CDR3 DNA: TGCAGTGCTAGGACAGGGAGTGGGTATGGCTACACCTTC; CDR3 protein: CSARTGSGYGYTF
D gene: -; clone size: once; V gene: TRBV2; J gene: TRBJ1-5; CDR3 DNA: TGTGCCAGCAGTGAAAGGCAGAATCAGCCCCAGCATTTT; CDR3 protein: CASSERQNQPQHF
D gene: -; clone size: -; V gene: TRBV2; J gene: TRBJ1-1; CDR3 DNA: TGTGCCAGCAGTGACACAGGGAACACTGAAGCTTTCTTT; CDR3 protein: CASSDTGNTEAFF
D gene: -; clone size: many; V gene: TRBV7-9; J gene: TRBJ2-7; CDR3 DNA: TGTGCCAGCAGCCCAGAAGGAAGGGACGAGCAGTACTTC; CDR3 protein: CASSPEGRDEQYF
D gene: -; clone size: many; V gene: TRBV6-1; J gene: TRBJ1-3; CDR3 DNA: TGTGCCAGCAGTGCAGGCGTCTCTGGAAACACCATATATTTT; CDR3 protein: CASSAGVSGNTIYF
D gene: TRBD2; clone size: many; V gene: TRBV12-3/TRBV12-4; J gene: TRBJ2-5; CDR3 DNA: TGTGCCAGCAGCCAATTAGCGGGAGGGGAGACCCAGTACTTC; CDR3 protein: CASSQLAGGETQYF
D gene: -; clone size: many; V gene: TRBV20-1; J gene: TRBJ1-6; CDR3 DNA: TGCAGTGCTTCTAGGGACCTTAATTCACCCCTCCACTTT; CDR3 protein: CSASRDLNSPLHF
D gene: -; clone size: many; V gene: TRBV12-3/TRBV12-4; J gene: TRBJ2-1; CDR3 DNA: TGTGCCAGCAGTTTTAGGGCGGGCGAGGAAAACAATGAGCAGTTCTTC; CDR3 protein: CASSFRAGEENNEQFF
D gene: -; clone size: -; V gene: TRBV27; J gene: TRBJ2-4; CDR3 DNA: TGTGCCAGCAGCTTATCGTTGGGTCCCGGGAACATTCAGTACTTC; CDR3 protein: CASSLSLGPGNIQYF
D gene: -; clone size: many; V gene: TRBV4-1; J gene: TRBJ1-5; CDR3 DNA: TGCGCCAGCAGCAAAGGACTTGTTGCGACCCAGCATTTT; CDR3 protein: CASSKGLVATQHF
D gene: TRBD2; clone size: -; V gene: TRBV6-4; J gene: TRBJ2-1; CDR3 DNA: TGTGCCAGCTCCCCTGATGCGGGGGTTTACAATGAGCAGTTCTTC; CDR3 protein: CASSPDAGVYNEQFF
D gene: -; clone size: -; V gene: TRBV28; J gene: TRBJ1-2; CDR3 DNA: TGTGCCAGCGGTTTACGAGGGGTAGACGGCTACACCTTC; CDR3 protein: CASGLRGVDGYTF
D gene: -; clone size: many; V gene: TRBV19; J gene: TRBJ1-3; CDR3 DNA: TGTGCCAGTAAGGTGCAAAACTCTGGAAACACCATATATTTT; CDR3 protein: CASKVQNSGNTIYF
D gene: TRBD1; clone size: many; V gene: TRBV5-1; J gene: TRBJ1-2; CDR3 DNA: TGCGCCAGCAGCCATCGACAGGGGGCGTACAGCTATGGCTACACCTTC; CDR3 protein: CASSHRQGAYSYGYTF
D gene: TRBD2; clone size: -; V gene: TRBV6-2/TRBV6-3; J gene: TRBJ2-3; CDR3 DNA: TGTGCCAGCAGACCGGGTAGCGGGGACACAGATACGCAGTATTTT; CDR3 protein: CASRPGSGDTDTQYF
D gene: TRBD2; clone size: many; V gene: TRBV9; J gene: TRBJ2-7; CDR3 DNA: TGTGCCAGCAGCGCCGGTCGGGCGGGGGGGGCGGCAGTAGGGACCTACGAGCAGTACTTC; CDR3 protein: CASSAGRAGGAAVGTYEQYF
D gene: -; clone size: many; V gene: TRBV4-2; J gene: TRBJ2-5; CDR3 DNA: TGTGCCAGCAGCCAAGATCCGCAAGAGACCCAGTACTTC; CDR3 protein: CASSQDPQETQYF
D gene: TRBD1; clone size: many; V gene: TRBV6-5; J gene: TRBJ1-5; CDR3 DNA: TGTGCCAGCAGGGAACAGGGGTATAGCAATCAGCCCCAGCATTTT; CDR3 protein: CASREQGYSNQPQHF
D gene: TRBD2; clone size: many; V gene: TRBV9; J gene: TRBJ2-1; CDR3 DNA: TGTGCCAGCAGCGTCGCAGCGGGAGAGTACAATGAGCAGTTCTTC; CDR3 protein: CASSVAAGEYNEQFF
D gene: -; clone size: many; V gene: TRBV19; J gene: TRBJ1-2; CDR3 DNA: TGTGCCACGAATCCGGGACAAGAAAACTATGGCTACACCTTC; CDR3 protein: CATNPGQENYGYTF
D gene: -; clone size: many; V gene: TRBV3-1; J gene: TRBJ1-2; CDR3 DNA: TGTGCCAGCAGCCAAGTGGGGCCGCAGGCCCGCACCTTC; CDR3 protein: CASSQVGPQARTF
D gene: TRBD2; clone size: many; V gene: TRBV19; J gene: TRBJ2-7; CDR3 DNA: TGTGCCAGTAGCCCCGCCTGGCGGGAGGACTACGAGCAGTACTTC; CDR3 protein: CASSPAWREDYEQYF
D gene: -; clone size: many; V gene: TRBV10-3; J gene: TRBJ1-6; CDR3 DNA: TGTGCCATCAGTGCCAACAGATGGACTAATTCACCCCTCCACTTT; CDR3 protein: CAISANRWTNSPLHF
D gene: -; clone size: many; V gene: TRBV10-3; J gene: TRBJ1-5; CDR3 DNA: TGTGCCATCAGTGAGGGGGATAGCAATCAGCCCCAGCATTTT; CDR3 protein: CAISEGDSNQPQHF
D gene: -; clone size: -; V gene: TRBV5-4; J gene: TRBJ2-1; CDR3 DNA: TGTGCCAGCAGCTTGGGACTAGGGCGCTCCTACAATGAGCAGTTCTTC; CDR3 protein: CASSLGLGRSYNEQFF
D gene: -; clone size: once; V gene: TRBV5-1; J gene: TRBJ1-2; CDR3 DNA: TGCGCCAGCAGCTTATGGAGGGGTCAGGACTATGGCTACACCTTC; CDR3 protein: CASSLWRGQDYGYTF
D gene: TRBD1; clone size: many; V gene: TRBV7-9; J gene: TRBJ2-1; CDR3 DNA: TGTGCCAGCAGCCCCAACAGGGGCCGAGGGAATGAGCAGTTCTTC; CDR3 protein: CASSPNRGRGNEQFF